These T cell receptor beta chains were read from a single sample in a study of early T cells in non-severe SARS-CoV-2 infection. TCRdb analysed the 5' RACE reads with MiXCR anew, one entry per CDR3 protein. The table lists roughly 69,000 distinct CDR3 sequences, roughly 9.5% of them singletons. Sequenced: whole blood. The receptors come from an adult who was a healthcare worker with PCR-confirmed SARS-CoV-2 infection or an uninfected control (not recorded which). The CDR3 runs from the conserved cysteine through the conserved F or W. A D gene is named only where the DNA matches it firmly. Clone size is given for some rows only: seen once, a few or many times, or a class if the clone is expanded.

NA	TRBJ2-7	many	TRBV6-1	TGTGCCAGCAGTGATTCAGGAATTATTAGCTCCTACGAGCAGTACTTC	CASSDSGIISSYEQYF
NA	TRBJ1-2	NA	TRBV19	TGTGCCAGTACCCCGTCACCAGGGGCCCGGGTGAGCTATGGCTACACCTTC	CASTPSPGARVSYGYTF
NA	TRBJ2-3	NA	TRBV7-6	TGTGCCAGCAGCTTAAACGATCCGGGGCGAGGCACAGATACGCAGTATTTT	CASSLNDPGRGTDTQYF
NA	TRBJ1-2	NA	TRBV29-1	TGCAGCGTCGTACCGGGATCAGACCCCTTTAACACCTTC	CSVVPGSDPFNTF
TRBD2	TRBJ2-3	many	TRBV29-1	TGCAGCGTTGGGACTAGCGGGAACCCAGATACGCAGTATTTT	CSVGTSGNPDTQYF
TRBD1	TRBJ2-3	many	TRBV10-3	TGTGCCATCAGTGCGTTGGACAGGGGATCAGATACGCAGTATTTT	CAISALDRGSDTQYF
TRBD2	TRBJ2-7	NA	TRBV4-3	TGCGCCAGCAGCCAAGCTGGGACTAGATCCGTCTACGAGCAGTACTTC	CASSQAGTRSVYEQYF
NA	TRBJ2-5	many	TRBV6-5	TGTGCCAGCAGTTACTCCGTGTACGCAGGACAGCAAGAGACCCAGTACTTC	CASSYSVYAGQQETQYF
TRBD2	TRBJ2-4	many	TRBV20-1	TGCAGTGCTAGGCTAGCGGAAGCCAAAAACATTCAGTACTTC	CSARLAEAKNIQYF
NA	TRBJ2-7	many	TRBV4-3	TGCGCCAGCAGCCAAGTGTTCGGCTACGAGCAGTACTTC	CASSQVFGYEQYF
NA	TRBJ2-3	few	TRBV5-8	TGTGCCAGCAGCTTGGCCGTATTATTGGTGGCAGATACGCAGTATTTT	CASSLAVLLVADTQYF
NA	TRBJ2-3	many	TRBV11-2	TGTGCCAGCAGCTTAGCCGGCGATAGCACAGATACGCAGTATTTT	CASSLAGDSTDTQYF
TRBD1	TRBJ1-5	few	TRBV12-3/TRBV12-4	TGTGCCAGCAGTAGGGACAGGAGCAATCAGCCCCAGCATTTT	CASSRDRSNQPQHF
TRBD2	TRBJ2-3	many	TRBV5-1	TGCGCCAGCAGCTTGAGAAAGGGGACTAGCGGTCCAGATACGCAGTATTTT	CASSLRKGTSGPDTQYF
TRBD1	TRBJ1-1	NA	TRBV12-3/TRBV12-4	TGTGCCAGCAGTGCCGGGACAGGAAGTGGAGCTTTCTTT	CASSAGTGSGAFF
NA	TRBJ2-5	NA	TRBV28	TGTGCCAGCAGCGACCCACGGTCCGACAGGTTCGAGACCCAGTACTTC	CASSDPRSDRFETQYF
NA	TRBJ2-2	NA	TRBV12-5	TGTGCTAGTGGCCCCCCAGGGGTTACGAACACCGGGGAGCTGTTTTTT	CASGPPGVTNTGELFF
TRBD2	TRBJ2-3	NA	TRBV11-2	TGTGCCAGCAGCTTGGGTAGCGGGATAGTCACAGATACGCAGTATTTT	CASSLGSGIVTDTQYF
TRBD2	TRBJ2-3	NA	TRBV12-3/TRBV12-4	TGTGCCAGCAGCTCCACTAGCGGGGGGATGTTTGGGTATTTT	CASSSTSGGMFGYF
TRBD1	TRBJ1-1	many	TRBV6-5	TGTGCCAGCAGTTACCAGACAGGGATGGAGAGCACTGAAGCTTTCTTT	CASSYQTGMESTEAFF
NA	TRBJ2-1	NA	TRBV20-1	TGCAGTGCGCTTAGACGCTACAATGAGCAGTTCTTC	CSALRRYNEQFF
NA	TRBJ2-1	many	TRBV12-3/TRBV12-4	TGTGCCAGCAGGAGATCGACTAGTAGGAGCTCCTACAATGAGCAGTTCTTC	CASRRSTSRSSYNEQFF
NA	TRBJ2-5	few	TRBV7-2	TGTGCCAGCAGCCCGGTGACTAACCCACAAGAGACCCAGTACTTC	CASSPVTNPQETQYF
NA	TRBJ2-5	many	TRBV7-8	TGTGCCAGCAGCTTAGGTTCGCAGACTCAAGAGACCCAGTACTTC	CASSLGSQTQETQYF
TRBD1	TRBJ1-1	NA	TRBV5-1	TGCGCCAGCAGTATTACAGGGGGCTCTGAAGCTTTCTTT	CASSITGGSEAFF
TRBD1	TRBJ2-5	few	TRBV11-2	TGTGCCAGCAGAAGTACAGGGGAAGAGACCCAGTACTTC	CASRSTGEETQYF
TRBD1	TRBJ2-6	many	TRBV14	TGTGCCAGCAGCCGACTACAGGGGAGCGGGGCCAACGTCCTGACTTTC	CASSRLQGSGANVLTF
TRBD1	TRBJ2-3	many	TRBV20-1	TGCAGTGCTACCATTCTCCGACAGGGGGAGGACACAGATACGCAGTATTTT	CSATILRQGEDTDTQYF
NA	TRBJ1-2	many	TRBV20-1	TGCAGTGCTACCAACTGGGGGTACTACTATGGCTACACCTTC	CSATNWGYYYGYTF
NA	TRBJ2-2	few	TRBV5-5	TGTGCCAGCAGCTTGGTACAGCCTCCGAACACCGGGGAGCTGTTTTTT	CASSLVQPPNTGELFF
NA	TRBJ2-3	many	TRBV29-1	TGCAGCGTTGATGGAGGAGGAACAGATACGCAGTATTTT	CSVDGGGTDTQYF
NA	TRBJ1-5	NA	TRBV6-5	TGTGCCAGCAGTCGAAATAAGGGAAATCAGCCCCAGCATTTT	CASSRNKGNQPQHF
NA	TRBJ2-3	many	TRBV10-3	TGTGCCATCAGTGAGAGGTTCCCAAGGGGGGATACGCAGTATTTT	CAISERFPRGDTQYF
NA	TRBJ2-7	NA	TRBV20-1	TGCAGTGCGCCTCTCTATGCGGGCTTAGCTTCCTACGAGCAGTACTTC	CSAPLYAGLASYEQYF
NA	TRBJ2-7	many	TRBV19	TGTGCCAGTAGTCCCGATGGGGCCCAGGGGAACTACGAGCAGTACTTC	CASSPDGAQGNYEQYF
TRBD1	TRBJ2-1	medium-sized	TRBV9	TGTGCCAGCAGCGTAGAAATCAGGGGACAGAGCAATGAGCAGTTCTTC	CASSVEIRGQSNEQFF
NA	TRBJ2-7	NA	TRBV7-2	TGTGCCAGCAGCTTAGATGGGGCTAGCTCCTACGAGCAGTACTTC	CASSLDGASSYEQYF
NA	TRBJ2-7	many	TRBV3-1	TGTGCCAGCAGCCAATCCCGAGCCTACGAGCAGTACTTC	CASSQSRAYEQYF
NA	TRBJ2-2	many	TRBV19	TGTGCCAGTAGTACGAACAGTAACACCGGGGAGCTGTTTTTT	CASSTNSNTGELFF
NA	TRBJ2-7	NA	TRBV11-2	TGTGCCAGCAGCTTAGTCACCTACGAGCAGTACTTC	CASSLVTYEQYF
TRBD2	TRBJ2-1	few	TRBV7-6	TGTGCCAGCAGCTTAGGTGGACTAGGACATGAGCAGTTCTTC	CASSLGGLGHEQFF